This T cell receptor beta chain was sequenced for a study of cytomegalovirus exposure and HLA in healthy donors. In the study overall: Around 89 million unique TCRs from HLA-typed donors made up an early data release. Study-level points and caveats: Most TCR sequences were rare, but some public TCRs occurred in many donors. Researchers catalogued roughly 170 TCR beta chains as cytomegalovirus-associated. Within a later analysis, the majority of CMV-associated TCR beta chains appeared HLA-restricted.

As for this clone: Its antigen is not identified.

The PCR made use of 60 Vbeta and 13 Jbeta primers. Profiled with immunoSEQ multiplex PCR; TCRdb holds only in-frame clones, not every one. The table has approximately 180,000 clones, about 80% seen once. V was clipped by 5 bases and J by 8 bases; unmatched bases: 6. Germline V gene lookup returns CDR1 MNHNY and CDR2 SVGAGI (reference sequence). The length of the CDR3 is 13 residues. Sequencing input: PBMCs. The gene calls are TRBV6-6 and TRBJ1-2; 9 bases fit TRBD1. This sequence was found in a woman aged 30 to 39 in good health and CMV-seropositive. This chain's CDR3 is CASSETGGSGYTF. Written as DNA, the CDR3 is TGTGCCAGCAGTGAGACAGGGGGGTCGGGCTACACCTTC.